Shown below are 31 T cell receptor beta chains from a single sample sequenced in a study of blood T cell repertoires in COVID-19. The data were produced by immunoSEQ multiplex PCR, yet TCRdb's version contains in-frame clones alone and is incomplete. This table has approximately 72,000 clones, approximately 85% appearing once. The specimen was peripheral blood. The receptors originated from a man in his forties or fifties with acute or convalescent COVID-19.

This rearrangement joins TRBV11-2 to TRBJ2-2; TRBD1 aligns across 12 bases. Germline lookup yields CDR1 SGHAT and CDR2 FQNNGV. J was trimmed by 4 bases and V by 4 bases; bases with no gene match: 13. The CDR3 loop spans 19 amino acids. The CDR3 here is CASSSWVSRDRGRTGELFF. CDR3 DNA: TGTGCCAGCAGCTCCTGGGTTTCCCGGGACAGGGGGCGCACCGGGGAGCTGTTTTTT.

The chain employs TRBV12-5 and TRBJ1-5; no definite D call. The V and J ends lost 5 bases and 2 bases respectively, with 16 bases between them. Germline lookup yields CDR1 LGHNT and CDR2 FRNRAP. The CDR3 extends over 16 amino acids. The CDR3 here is CASGPPGDQGNQPQHF. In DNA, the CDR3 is TGTGCTAGTGGTCCCCCCGGGGATCAGGGCAATCAGCCCCAGCATTTT.

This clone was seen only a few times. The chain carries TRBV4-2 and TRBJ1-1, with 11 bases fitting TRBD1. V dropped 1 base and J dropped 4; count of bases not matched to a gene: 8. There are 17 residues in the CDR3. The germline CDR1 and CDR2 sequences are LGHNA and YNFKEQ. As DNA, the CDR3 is TGTGCCAGCAGCCAAGGTAGGACAGGGGGCAGGAGCACTGAAGCTTTCTTT. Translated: CASSQGRTGGRSTEAFF.

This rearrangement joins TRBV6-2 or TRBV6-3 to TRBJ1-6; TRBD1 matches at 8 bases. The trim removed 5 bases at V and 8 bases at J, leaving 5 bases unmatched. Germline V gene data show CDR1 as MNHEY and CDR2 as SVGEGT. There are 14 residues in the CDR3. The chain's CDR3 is CASSPGGGYSPLHF. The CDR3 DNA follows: TGTGCCAGCAGTCCAGGGGGCGGGTATTCACCCCTCCACTTT.

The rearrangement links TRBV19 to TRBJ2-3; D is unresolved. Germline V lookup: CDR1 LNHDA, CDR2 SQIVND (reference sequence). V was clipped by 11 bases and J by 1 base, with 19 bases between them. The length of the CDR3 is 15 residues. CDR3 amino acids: CARRQDAVGTDTQYF. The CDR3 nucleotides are TGTGCCCGCCGTCAGGATGCTGTCGGCACAGATACGCAGTATTTT.

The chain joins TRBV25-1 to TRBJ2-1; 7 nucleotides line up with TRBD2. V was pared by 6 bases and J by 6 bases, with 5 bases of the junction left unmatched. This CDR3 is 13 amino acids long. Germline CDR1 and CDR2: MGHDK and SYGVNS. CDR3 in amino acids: CASSLGGGNEQFF. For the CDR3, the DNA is TGTGCCAGCAGCTTGGGGGGGGGCAATGAGCAGTTCTTC.

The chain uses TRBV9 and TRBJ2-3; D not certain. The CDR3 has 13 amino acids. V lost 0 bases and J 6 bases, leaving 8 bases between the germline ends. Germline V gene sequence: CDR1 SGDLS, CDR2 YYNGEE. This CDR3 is CASSVGQTDTQYF. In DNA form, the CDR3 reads TGTGCCAGCAGCGTAGGACAAACGGATACGCAGTATTTT.

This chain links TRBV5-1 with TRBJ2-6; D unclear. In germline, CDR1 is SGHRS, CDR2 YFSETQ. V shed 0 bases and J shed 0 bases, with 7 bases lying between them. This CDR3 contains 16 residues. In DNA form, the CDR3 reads TGCGCCAGCAGCTTGGCCGGTTCCTCTGGGGCCAACGTCCTGACTTTC. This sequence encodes CASSLAGSSGANVLTF.

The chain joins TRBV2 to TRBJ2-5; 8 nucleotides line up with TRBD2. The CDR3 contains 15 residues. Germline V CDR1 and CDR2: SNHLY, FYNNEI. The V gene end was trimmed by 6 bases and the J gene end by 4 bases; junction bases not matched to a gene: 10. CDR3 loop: CASSANGGGRETQYF. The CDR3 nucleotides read TGTGCCAGCAGCGCTAACGGGGGGGGCAGAGAGACCCAGTACTTC. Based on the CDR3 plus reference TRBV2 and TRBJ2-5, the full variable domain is EPEVTQTPSHQVTQMGQEVILRCVPISNHLYFYWYRQILGQKVEFLVSFYNNEISEKSEIFDDQFSVERPDGSNFTLKIRSTKLEDSAMYFCASSANGGGRETQYFGPGTRLLVL.

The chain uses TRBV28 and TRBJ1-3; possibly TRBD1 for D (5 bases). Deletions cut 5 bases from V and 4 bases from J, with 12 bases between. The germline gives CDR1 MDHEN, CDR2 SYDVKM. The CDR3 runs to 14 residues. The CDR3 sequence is CASSGGGEGNTIYF. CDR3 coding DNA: TGTGCCAGCAGTGGGGGGGGAGAGGGAAACACCATATATTTT. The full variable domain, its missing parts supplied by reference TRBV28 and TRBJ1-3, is DVKVTQSSRYLVKRTGEKVFLECVQDMDHENMFWYRQDPGLGLRLIYFSYDVKMKEKGDIPEGYSVSREKKERFSLILESASTNQTSMYLCASSGGGEGNTIYFGEGSWLTVV.

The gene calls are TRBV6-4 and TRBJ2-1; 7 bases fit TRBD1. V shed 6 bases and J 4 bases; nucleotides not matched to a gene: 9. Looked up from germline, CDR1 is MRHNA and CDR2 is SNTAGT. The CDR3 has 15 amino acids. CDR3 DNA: TGTGCCAGCAGATATCCGGGACAGAGGTACAATGAGCAGTTCTTC. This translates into CASRYPGQRYNEQFF.

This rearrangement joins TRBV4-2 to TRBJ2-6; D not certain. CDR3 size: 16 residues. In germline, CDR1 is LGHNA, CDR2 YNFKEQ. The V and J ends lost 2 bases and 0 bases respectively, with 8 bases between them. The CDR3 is CASSQIYNSGANVLTF. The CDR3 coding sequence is TGTGCCAGCAGCCAAATCTATAACTCTGGGGCCAACGTCCTGACTTTC.

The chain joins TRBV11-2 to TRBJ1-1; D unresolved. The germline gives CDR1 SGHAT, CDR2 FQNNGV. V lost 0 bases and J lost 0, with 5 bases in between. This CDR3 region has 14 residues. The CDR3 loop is CASSLDRMNTEAFF. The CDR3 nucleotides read TGTGCCAGCAGCTTAGACAGGATGAACACTGAAGCTTTCTTT. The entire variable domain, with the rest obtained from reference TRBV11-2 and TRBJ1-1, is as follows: EAGVAQSPRYKIIEKRQSVAFWCNPISGHATLYWYQQILGQGPKLLIQFQNNGVVDDSQLPKDRFSAERLKGVDSTLKIQPAKLEDSAVYLCASSLDRMNTEAFFGQGTRLTVV.

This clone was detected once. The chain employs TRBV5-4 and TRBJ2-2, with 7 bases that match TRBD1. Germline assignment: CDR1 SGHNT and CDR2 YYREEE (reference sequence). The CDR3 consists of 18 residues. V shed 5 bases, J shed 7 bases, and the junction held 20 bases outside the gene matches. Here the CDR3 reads CASRLWHPPRGRGGELFF. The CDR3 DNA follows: TGTGCCAGCAGACTTTGGCACCCCCCAAGGGGGCGCGGCGGGGAGCTGTTTTTT.

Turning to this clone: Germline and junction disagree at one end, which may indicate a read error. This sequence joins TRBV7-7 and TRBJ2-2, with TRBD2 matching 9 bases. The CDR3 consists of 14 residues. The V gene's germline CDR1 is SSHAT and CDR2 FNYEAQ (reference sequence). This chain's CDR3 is CASSPGTSFGELFF. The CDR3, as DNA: TGTGCTAGCAGCCCCGGGACTAGCTTCGGGGAGCTGTTTTTT.

DNA for the CDR3: TGCGCCAGCAGCTCCATGACAGGGCCCTATGGCTACACCTTC. It is translated as CASSSMTGPYGYTF. The chain links TRBV5-1 to TRBJ1-2, with 7 bases fitting TRBD1. CDR3 size: 14 residues. The germline V gene has CDR1 SGHRS and CDR2 YFSETQ. V was pared by 3 bases and J by 4 bases, with 6 bases of the junction left unmatched.

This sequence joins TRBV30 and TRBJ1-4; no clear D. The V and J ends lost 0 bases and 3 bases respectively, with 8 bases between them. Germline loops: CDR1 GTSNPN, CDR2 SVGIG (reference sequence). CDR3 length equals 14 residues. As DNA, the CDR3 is TGTGCCTGGAGTGTACTTCAGGCTAATGAAAAACTGTTTTTT. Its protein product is CAWSVLQANEKLFF.

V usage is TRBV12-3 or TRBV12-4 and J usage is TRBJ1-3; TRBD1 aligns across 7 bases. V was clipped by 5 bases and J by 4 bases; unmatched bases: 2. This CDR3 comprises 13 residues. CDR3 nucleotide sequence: TGTGCCAGCAGTACAGGGGTAGGAAACACCATATATTTT. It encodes CASSTGVGNTIYF.

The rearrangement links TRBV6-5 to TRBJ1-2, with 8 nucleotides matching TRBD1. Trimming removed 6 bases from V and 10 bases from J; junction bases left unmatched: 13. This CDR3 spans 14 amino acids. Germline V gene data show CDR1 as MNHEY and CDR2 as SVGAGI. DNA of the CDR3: TGTGCCAGCAGAGTCGGGACAGGCGTCGGTTTCTACACCTTC. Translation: CASRVGTGVGFYTF.

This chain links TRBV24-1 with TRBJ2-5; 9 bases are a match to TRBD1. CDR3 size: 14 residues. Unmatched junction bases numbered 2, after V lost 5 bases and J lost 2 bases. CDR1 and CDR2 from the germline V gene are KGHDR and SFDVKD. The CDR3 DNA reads TGTGCCACCAGTGCTGACAGGGGGCAAGAGACCCAGTACTTC. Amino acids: CATSADRGQETQYF.

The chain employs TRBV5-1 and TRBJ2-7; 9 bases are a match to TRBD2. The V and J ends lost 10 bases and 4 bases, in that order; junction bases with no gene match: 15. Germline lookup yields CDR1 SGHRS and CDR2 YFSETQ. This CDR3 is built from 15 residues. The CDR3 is CARRGGAGGFYEQYF. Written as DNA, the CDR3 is TGCGCCCGCCGCGGGGGGGCGGGGGGCTTTTACGAGCAGTACTTC.

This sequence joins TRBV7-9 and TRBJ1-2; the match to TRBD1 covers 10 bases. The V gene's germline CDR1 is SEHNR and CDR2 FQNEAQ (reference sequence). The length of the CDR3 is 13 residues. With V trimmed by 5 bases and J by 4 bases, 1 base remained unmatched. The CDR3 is CASSGTGAYGYTF. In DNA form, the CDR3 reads TGTGCCAGCAGCGGGACAGGGGCCTATGGCTACACCTTC.

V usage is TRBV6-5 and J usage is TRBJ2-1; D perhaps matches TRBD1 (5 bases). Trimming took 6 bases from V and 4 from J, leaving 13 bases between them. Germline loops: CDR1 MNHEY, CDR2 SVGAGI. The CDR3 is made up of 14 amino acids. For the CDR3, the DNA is TGTGCCAGCAGGCCAGGGTCTACTTACAATGAGCAGTTCTTC. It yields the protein CASRPGSTYNEQFF.

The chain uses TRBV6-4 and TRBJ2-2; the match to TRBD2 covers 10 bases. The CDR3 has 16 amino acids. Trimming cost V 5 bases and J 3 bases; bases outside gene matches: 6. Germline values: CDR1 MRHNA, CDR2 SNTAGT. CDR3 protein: CASSRPSGGDTGELFF. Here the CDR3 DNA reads TGTGCCAGCAGTAGACCTAGCGGGGGCGACACCGGGGAGCTGTTTTTT.

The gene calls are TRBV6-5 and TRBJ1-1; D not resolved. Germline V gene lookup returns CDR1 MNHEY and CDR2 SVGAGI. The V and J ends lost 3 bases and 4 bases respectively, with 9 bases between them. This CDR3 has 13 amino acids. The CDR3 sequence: CASSYNEVTEAFF. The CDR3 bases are TGTGCCAGCAGTTATAATGAGGTCACTGAAGCTTTCTTT.

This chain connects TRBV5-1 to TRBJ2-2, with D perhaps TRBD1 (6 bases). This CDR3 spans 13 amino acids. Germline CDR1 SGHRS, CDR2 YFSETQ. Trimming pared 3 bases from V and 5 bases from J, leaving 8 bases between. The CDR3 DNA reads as TGCGCCAGCAGCTGGACAGAGACCGGGGAGCTGTTTTTT. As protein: CASSWTETGELFF.

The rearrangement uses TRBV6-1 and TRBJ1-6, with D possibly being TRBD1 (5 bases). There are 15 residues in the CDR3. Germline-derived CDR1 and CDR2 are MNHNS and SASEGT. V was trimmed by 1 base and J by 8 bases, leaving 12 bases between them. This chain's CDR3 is CASSEGGGEDSPLHF. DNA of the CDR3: TGTGCCAGCAGTGAAGGTGGGGGGGAGGATTCACCCCTCCACTTT.

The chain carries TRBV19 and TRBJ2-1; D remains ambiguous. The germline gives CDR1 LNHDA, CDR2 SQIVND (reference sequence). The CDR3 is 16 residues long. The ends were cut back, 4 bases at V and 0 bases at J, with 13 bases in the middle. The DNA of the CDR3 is TGTGCCAGTAGTACCGGCAGGCGATACTCCTACAATGAGCAGTTCTTC. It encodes CASSTGRRYSYNEQFF.

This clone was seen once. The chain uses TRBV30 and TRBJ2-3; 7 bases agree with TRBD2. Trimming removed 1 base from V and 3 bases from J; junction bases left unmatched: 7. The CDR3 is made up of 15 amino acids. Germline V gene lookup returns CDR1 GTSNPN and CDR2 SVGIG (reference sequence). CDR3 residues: CAWSGVAGRTDTQYF. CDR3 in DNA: TGTGCCTGGAGTGGGGTAGCGGGCCGGACAGATACGCAGTATTTT.

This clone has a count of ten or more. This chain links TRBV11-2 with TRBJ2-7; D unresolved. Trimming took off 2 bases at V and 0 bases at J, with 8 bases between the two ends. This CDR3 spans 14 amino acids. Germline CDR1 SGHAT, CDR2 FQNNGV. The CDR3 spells CASSLSQHSYEQYV. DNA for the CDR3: TGTGCCAGCAGCTTATCACAGCACTCCTACGAGCAGTACGTC.

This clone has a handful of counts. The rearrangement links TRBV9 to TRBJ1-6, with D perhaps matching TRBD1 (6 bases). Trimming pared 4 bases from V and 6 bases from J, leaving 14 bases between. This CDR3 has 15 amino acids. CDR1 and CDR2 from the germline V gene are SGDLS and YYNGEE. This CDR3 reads CASSPLQGFNSPLHF. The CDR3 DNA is TGTGCCAGCAGCCCTTTACAGGGCTTTAATTCACCCCTCCACTTT.